The clone carrying this TCR beta chain was seen repeatedly, ten times or more. Its target is unknown. This specimen belongs to a study of T cells in Graves' hyperthyroidism and ophthalmopathy. RNA transcripts were the template for amplifying TCR beta CDR3 regions. Carried out on the TCR CDR3, a first-round RT-PCR used the HTBI primer set. Using its own MiXCR run on the multiplex PCR reads, TCRdb lists one record per CDR3 protein. This repertoire shows a few hundred thousand distinct CDR3 sequences, roughly 15% found once; its top ten account for 34%. The germline V gene encodes CDR1 LNHDA and CDR2 SQIVND (reference sequence). This CDR3 comprises 12 residues. The V segment lost 6 bases and the J segment 2 bases; nucleotides outside the gene matches: 0. General study findings and limits: A median 6.5 months before onset, the model predicted ophthalmopathy.

Material for sequencing was blood. The receptor was derived from a woman aged 35 to 49 with Graves' ophthalmopathy. V is TRBV19 and J is TRBJ1-2; 7 bases agree with TRBD1. CDR3 amino acids: CASRGQNYGYTF. Here the CDR3 DNA reads TGTGCCAGTAGGGGACAGAACTATGGCTACACCTTC.